This TCR beta chain was retrieved from a study of neoadjuvant anti-PD-1 for oral cavity cancer. Study-wide context: Around day 43, patients without progression received a fourth nivolumab dose before surgery.

Libraries were prepared by immunoSEQ multiplex PCR; TCRdb keeps only in-frame clonotypes and omits some of them. The sample records 10,000 to 15,000 clones, around two thirds being singletons. This clone was observed a few times. Its antigen is not known. The CDR3 has 15 amino acids. Germline loops: CDR1 SGHNT, CDR2 YYREEE (reference sequence). V was cut by 5 bases and J by 0 bases, with 14 bases left in between. Study-level findings and limits: Pretreatment Treg/Th17 ratio correlated inversely with post-treatment tumor clonality.

No culture or expansion preceded analysis of these blood cells. The specimen comprised PBMCs, sampled before nivolumab (anti-PD-1) treatment. This sequence was found in a person between 40 and 80 years old with oral cavity squamous cell carcinoma. The rearrangement uses TRBV5-4 and TRBJ1-1; D not resolved. CDR3 coding DNA: TGTGCCAGCAGTCCGGACTCCTTCATGAACACTGAAGCTTTCTTT. It specifies CASSPDSFMNTEAFF.